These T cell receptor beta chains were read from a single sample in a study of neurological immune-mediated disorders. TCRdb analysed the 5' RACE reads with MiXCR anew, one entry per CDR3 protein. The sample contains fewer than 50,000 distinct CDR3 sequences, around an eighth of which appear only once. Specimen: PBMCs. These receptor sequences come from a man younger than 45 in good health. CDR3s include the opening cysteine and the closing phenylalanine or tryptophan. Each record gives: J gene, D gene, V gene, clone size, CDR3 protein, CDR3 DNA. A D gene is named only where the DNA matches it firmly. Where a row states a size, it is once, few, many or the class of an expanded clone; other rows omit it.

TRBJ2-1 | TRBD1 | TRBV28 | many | CASSSWTGLTYNEQFF | TGTGCCAGCAGTTCGTGGACAGGGCTAACCTACAATGAGCAGTTCTTC
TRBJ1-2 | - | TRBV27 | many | CASSLTGNYGYTF | TGTGCCAGCAGTCTTACAGGGAACTATGGCTACACCTTC
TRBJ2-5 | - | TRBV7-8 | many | CASSWTETFETQYF | TGTGCCAGCAGCTGGACGGAAACGTTTGAGACCCAGTACTTC
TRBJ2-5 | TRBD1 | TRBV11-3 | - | CASSFSGTAAETQYF | TGTGCCAGCAGCTTCTCCGGGACAGCTGCGGAGACCCAGTACTTC
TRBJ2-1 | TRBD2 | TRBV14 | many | CASSQDDGRALYNEQFF | TGTGCCAGCAGCCAAGACGACGGGAGGGCCCTCTACAATGAGCAGTTCTTC
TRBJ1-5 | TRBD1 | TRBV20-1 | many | CSAGTGDQPQHF | TGCAGTGCCGGGACAGGGGATCAGCCCCAGCATTTT
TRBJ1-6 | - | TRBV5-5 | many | CASSLASGGSYNSPLHF | TGTGCCAGCAGCTTGGCCAGTGGAGGCTCCTATAATTCACCCCTCCACTTT
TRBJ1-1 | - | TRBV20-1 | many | CSAREAGGGEAFF | TGCAGTGCTAGAGAAGCGGGCGGAGGTGAAGCTTTCTTT
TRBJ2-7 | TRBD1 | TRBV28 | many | CASRDPGGVASYEQYF | TGTGCCAGCAGGGATCCAGGGGGCGTTGCTTCCTACGAGCAGTACTTC
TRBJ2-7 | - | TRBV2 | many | CASSEEIDSYEQYF | TGTGCCAGCAGTGAGGAAATTGACTCCTACGAGCAGTACTTC
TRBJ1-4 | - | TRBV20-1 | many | CSAREPRTADEKLFF | TGCAGTGCTAGAGAGCCTAGGACAGCGGATGAAAAACTGTTTTTT
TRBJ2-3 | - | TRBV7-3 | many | CASSPTGPSITDTQYF | TGTGCCAGCAGTCCAACGGGTCCGAGTATCACAGATACGCAGTATTTT
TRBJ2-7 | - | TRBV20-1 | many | CSASHRDSRFYEQYF | TGCAGTGCTAGCCACCGGGACTCCCGTTTCTACGAGCAGTACTTC
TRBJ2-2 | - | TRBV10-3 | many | CAIRTASGAGELFF | TGTGCCATAAGGACGGCCTCGGGAGCCGGGGAGCTGTTTTTT
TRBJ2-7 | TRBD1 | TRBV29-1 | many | CSVRDRSSYEQYF | TGCAGCGTCCGGGACAGGAGCTCCTACGAGCAGTACTTC
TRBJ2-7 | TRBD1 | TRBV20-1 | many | CSARTGSPYEQYF | TGCAGTGCTAGGACAGGGTCCCCCTACGAGCAGTACTTC
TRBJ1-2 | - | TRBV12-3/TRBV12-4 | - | CASSVSGNYGYTF | TGTGCCAGCAGTGTTTCAGGGAACTATGGCTACACCTTC
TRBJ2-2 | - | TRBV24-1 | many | CATRAADFSSGELFF | TGTGCCACCAGGGCCGCGGACTTCTCGTCCGGGGAGCTGTTTTTT
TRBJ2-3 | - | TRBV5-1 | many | CASSLANTQYF | TGCGCCAGCAGCTTGGCAAATACGCAGTATTTT
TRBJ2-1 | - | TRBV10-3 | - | CAMSWGRGGYNEQFF | TGTGCCATGAGTTGGGGCAGGGGTGGTTACAATGAGCAGTTCTTC
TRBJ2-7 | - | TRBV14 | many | CASSQAHEQYF | TGTGCCAGCAGCCAAGCCCACGAGCAGTACTTC
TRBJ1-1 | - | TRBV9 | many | CASSVAEDSFPEAFF | TGTGCCAGCAGCGTAGCTGAGGATAGCTTCCCTGAAGCTTTCTTT